The T cell receptor (beta chain) described here comes from a study of cytomegalovirus exposure and HLA in healthy donors. Study overall: Across more than 350 genotyped donors, just over 80% landed in the Caucasian-associated ancestry cluster.

About this clone itself: Its target is not known.

PCR employed 60 Vbeta and 13 Jbeta primers. Repertoires were generated with immunoSEQ multiplex PCR, while TCRdb's copy carries only in-frame clones and drops some. The sample contains about 180,000 clones, less than 85% of which appear only once. Study findings and constraints: For most TCR sequences rarity was the rule, although some public TCRs occurred in many donors.

The germline V and J ends were trimmed by 3 bases and 0 bases, with 11 bases remaining between them. There are 15 residues in the CDR3. Germline V gene sequence: CDR1 SGHVS, CDR2 FNYEAQ. The J gene is TRBJ1-2, the V gene TRBV7-6; maybe TRBD1 (5 bases). Input material: PBMCs. This TCR was recovered from a man between 35 and 55 years old in good health and CMV-seronegative. This CDR3 reads CASSLGTGPNYGYTF. CDR3 DNA sequence: TGTGCCAGCAGCTTGGGTACAGGACCTAACTATGGCTACACCTTC.